A selection of T cell receptor beta chains follows, all from one sample in a study of cytomegalovirus exposure and HLA in healthy donors. This table comes from immunoSEQ multiplex PCR, and its TCRdb copy is limited to in-frame clones, with some not included. The table includes approximately 200,000 clones, 65% to 90% detected once. Input material: PBMCs. The receptor source for this set is a woman aged 25-40 years in good health and CMV-seropositive. The CDR3 runs from the conserved cysteine through the conserved F or W. D genes are given only for firm matches. Not all rows give a size; the values are once, few, many and, for expanded clones, a class.

>TRBV7-8|TRBD2|TRBJ2-1|NA
CASSLAPGGSNEQFF
TGTGCCAGCAGCTTAGCGCCCGGCGGGAGTAATGAGCAGTTCTTC
>TRBV7-9|TRBD2|TRBJ2-7|NA
CASSLASGSKGVQYF
TGTGCCAGCAGCTTAGCTAGCGGGAGTAAAGGCGTGCAGTACTTC
>TRBV5-6|NA|TRBJ1-1|NA
CASSLVFRNTEAFF
TGTGCCAGCAGCTTGGTTTTCCGGAACACTGAAGCTTTCTTT
>TRBV7-9|TRBD2|TRBJ2-7|few
CASSPPVGRSGEQYF
TGTGCCAGCAGCCCCCCAGTCGGGAGGAGCGGCGAGCAGTACTTC
>TRBV25-1|TRBD1|TRBJ1-1|NA
CASSGYPGTAVVAFF
TGTGCCAGCAGTGGCTACCCCGGGACAGCAGTAGTAGCTTTCTTT
>TRBV29-1|NA|TRBJ1-4|NA
CSAARGGQNEKLFF
TGCAGCGCTGCGAGGGGGGGGCAAAATGAAAAACTGTTTTTT
>TRBV7-3|NA|TRBJ1-1|few
CASSSGVNTEAFF
TGTGCCAGCAGCTCGGGGGTGAACACTGAAGCTTTCTTT
>TRBV9|TRBD1|TRBJ2-7|NA
CASSVDGTGAREQYF
TGTGCCAGCAGCGTAGATGGGACAGGGGCGAGGGAGCAGTACTTC
>TRBV6-1|TRBD1|TRBJ2-7|once
CATGQEFYEQYF
TGTGCCACCGGACAGGAGTTCTACGAGCAGTACTTC
>TRBV9|TRBD1|TRBJ1-4|few
CASSVATGGDNEKLFF
TGTGCCAGCAGCGTAGCCACAGGGGGTGATAATGAAAAACTGTTTTTT
>TRBV5-1|NA|TRBJ2-7|NA
CASSFTGSYEQYF
TGCGCCAGCAGCTTTACAGGTTCCTACGAGCAGTACTTC
>TRBV9|NA|TRBJ2-5|NA
CASSPIRETQYF
TGTGCCAGCAGCCCTATTCGAGAGACCCAGTACTTC
>TRBV2|NA|TRBJ1-5|NA
CASSREGSQNQPQHF
TGTGCCAGCAGCCGGGAGGGGAGCCAGAATCAGCCCCAGCATTTT
>TRBV28|NA|TRBJ1-3|NA
CASSFSRNTIYF
TGTGCCAGCAGTTTTAGTAGAAACACCATATATTTT
>TRBV6-5|NA|TRBJ1-1|NA
CASSSPRSADTEAFF
TGTGCCAGCAGTTCCCCGAGGAGTGCTGACACTGAAGCTTTCTTT
>TRBV28|NA|TRBJ1-2|NA
CASRPEAGGARYYGYTF
TGTGCCAGCAGACCTGAGGCTGGGGGGGCGCGATACTATGGCTACACCTTC
>TRBV4-1|TRBD2|TRBJ2-1|few
CASSQGRASGPRYNEQFF
TGCGCCAGCAGCCAAGGTAGGGCTAGCGGGCCCCGGTACAATGAGCAGTTCTTC
>TRBV2|NA|TRBJ2-7|NA
CASRGGGANEQYF
TGTGCCAGCCGGGGAGGGGGAGCGAACGAGCAGTACTTC
>TRBV7-3|NA|TRBJ2-1|NA
CASSLSPDNEQFF
TGTGCCAGCAGCTTAAGTCCCGACAATGAGCAGTTCTTC
>TRBV7-2|TRBD1|TRBJ1-2|NA
CASSLNRDRVPNGYTF
TGTGCCAGCAGCTTGAACCGGGACAGGGTGCCTAATGGCTACACCTTC
>TRBV19|NA|TRBJ1-5|NA
CASSMRGNEPQHF
TGTGCCAGTAGTATGCGAGGAAATGAGCCCCAGCATTTT
>TRBV6-1|TRBD2|TRBJ2-7|once
CASYGTSGSSYEQYF
TGTGCCAGCTATGGGACTAGCGGGAGCTCCTACGAGCAGTACTTC
>TRBV6-6|TRBD2|TRBJ2-3|NA
CASRTGLAGVTDTQYF
TGTGCCAGCAGAACAGGACTAGCGGGAGTCACAGATACGCAGTATTTT
>TRBV15|NA|TRBJ1-2|NA
CATSRVGAGAYGYTF
TGTGCCACCAGCAGAGTAGGAGCAGGGGCCTATGGCTACACCTTC
>TRBV19|NA|TRBJ2-3|few
CASTLGRIPSTDTQYF
TGTGCCAGTACCCTAGGGAGGATACCTAGCACAGATACGCAGTATTTT
>TRBV7-2|NA|TRBJ1-2|NA
CASSPGLNYGYTF
TGTGCCAGCAGCCCGGGTCTTAACTATGGCTACACCTTC
>TRBV5-1|TRBD1|TRBJ1-5|NA
CASSPGTGDQPQHF
TGCGCCAGCAGCCCTGGGACAGGGGATCAGCCCCAGCATTTT
>TRBV6-4|TRBD2|TRBJ2-7|NA
CASSVLAGAEQYF
TGTGCCAGCAGTGTATTGGCGGGAGCCGAGCAGTACTTC
>TRBV10-3|TRBD1|TRBJ2-5|NA
CAISRDSWETQYF
TGTGCCATCAGTCGGGACAGCTGGGAGACCCAGTACTTC
>TRBV2|TRBD1|TRBJ1-2|NA
CASIRDRGLVDGYTF
TGTGCCAGCATCCGGGACAGGGGGCTTGTGGATGGCTACACCTTC
>TRBV30|TRBD1|TRBJ1-4|NA
CAWSVNRGEKLFF
TGTGCCTGGAGTGTAAACAGGGGCGAAAAACTGTTTTTT
>TRBV6-1|NA|TRBJ2-1|NA
CASSEKLWGSSPNEQFF
TGTGCCAGCAGTGAGAAATTGTGGGGCAGCTCCCCGAATGAGCAGTTCTTC
>TRBV5-6|NA|TRBJ2-1|NA
CASSLTDREGYEQFF
TGTGCCAGCAGCTTGACGGACAGGGAGGGGTATGAGCAGTTCTTC
>TRBV15|TRBD2|TRBJ2-3|once
CATVKSGGTDTQYF
TGTGCCACCGTGAAGAGCGGGGGCACAGATACGCAGTATTTT
>TRBV5-1|NA|TRBJ2-7|NA
CASSLAPGAAYEQYF
TGCGCCAGCAGCTTGGCCCCAGGGGCGGCCTACGAGCAGTACTTC
>TRBV18|TRBD2|TRBJ2-1|NA
CASSPIVAGAADEQFF
TGTGCCAGCTCACCGATAGTAGCGGGAGCAGCAGATGAGCAGTTCTTC
>TRBV19|NA|TRBJ2-3|NA
CASSPLRGSDTQYF
TGTGCCAGTAGTCCTCTACGGGGGAGTGATACGCAGTATTTT
>TRBV28|TRBD1|TRBJ2-1|NA
CASSVPAQGAGNEQFF
TGTGCCAGCAGTGTACCGGCACAGGGGGCAGGCAATGAGCAGTTCTTC
>TRBV6-6|TRBD2|TRBJ2-2|NA
CARTQRGGVGTGELFF
TGTGCCCGAACCCAAAGGGGAGGGGTGGGCACCGGGGAGCTGTTTTTT
>TRBV6-1|NA|TRBJ1-5|NA
CASSALNPIQGYSNQPQHF
TGTGCCAGCAGTGCCCTCAATCCCATTCAGGGTTATAGCAATCAGCCCCAGCATTTT
>TRBV4-1|NA|TRBJ1-5|few
CASSQGNRGNQPQHF
TGCGCCAGCAGCCAAGGGAACAGGGGCAATCAGCCCCAGCATTTT
>TRBV5-8|TRBD1|TRBJ2-7|NA
CASSLERTGRYEQYF
TGTGCCAGCAGCTTGGAACGGACAGGACGGTACGAGCAGTACTTC
>TRBV2|NA|TRBJ1-1|NA
CASGFYMNTEAFF
TGTGCCAGCGGTTTCTATATGAACACTGAAGCTTTCTTT
>TRBV28|NA|TRBJ2-2|NA
CASRSPAAALFF
TGTGCCAGCAGATCCCCGGCGGCTGCGCTGTTTTTT
>TRBV6-6|TRBD2|TRBJ2-1|NA
CASSYQREMYNEQFF
TGTGCCAGCAGTTACCAGCGGGAGATGTACAATGAGCAGTTCTTC
>TRBV5-4|NA|TRBJ2-2|NA
CASSFRRGGDNTGELFF
TGTGCCAGCAGCTTTCGACGAGGGGGGGATAACACCGGGGAGCTGTTTTTT
>TRBV7-9|TRBD2|TRBJ2-7|once
CASSVSGASYEQYF
TGTGCCAGCAGCGTTAGCGGGGCCTCCTACGAGCAGTACTTC
>TRBV6-5|NA|TRBJ2-6|NA
CASSPYRAGANVLTF
TGTGCCAGCAGTCCTTATCGGGCTGGGGCCAACGTCCTGACTTTC
>TRBV11-2|TRBD1|TRBJ1-1|NA
CASSRDRGQNTEAFF
TGTGCCAGCAGCCGGGACAGGGGGCAGAACACTGAAGCTTTCTTT
>TRBV2|NA|TRBJ2-7|NA
CASSAISSSYEQYF
TGTGCCAGCAGTGCCATCTCCAGCTCCTACGAGCAGTACTTC